This TCR beta chain stems from a study of regulatory T cells in long-lasting Graves disease. Investigators prepared the TCR beta libraries by applying iRepertoire HTBI primers and Arm-PCR of CDR3 regions. One entry per CDR3 protein results from TCRdb running MiXCR on the multiplex PCR reads. The sample comprises around 400,000 distinct CDR3 sequences, roughly 25% of which are singletons, and approximately 30% rests with the top ten. Stated time point: persistent/refractory GD, antithyroid drugs over 5 years with positive TRAb. RNA isolated from PBMCs was used to make the TCR library. This clonotype was observed a handful of times. From germline, CDR1 is SGHVS and CDR2 FNYEAQ. Trimming removed 5 bases from V and 3 bases from J, with 14 bases in between. There are 14 residues in the CDR3.

The receptor's source is a woman aged 40 to 50 with Graves disease. The rearrangement uses TRBV7-6 and TRBJ2-7, with D perhaps TRBD2 (6 bases). This material consisted of peripheral blood mononuclear cells (PBMCs), taken when the disease was refractory, from a patient treated with antithyroid drugs. This CDR3 is CASSGTPSHYEQYF. The CDR3 bases are TGTGCCAGCAGCGGGACTCCCTCCCACTACGAGCAGTACTTC.